This T cell receptor beta chain stems from a study of T cell responses to AZD1222 COVID-19 vaccine. Study-wide results and limits: In a largely white British group with more females than males, clonal diversity was possibly underestimated. Following two doses of AZD1222, Spike-specific TCR breadth and depth rose. Nearly half of spike-specific TCRs reportedly target variant regions that are unmutated in the B.1.351 and B.1.1.7 variants.

Profiled with immunoSEQ multiplex PCR; TCRdb holds only in-frame clones, not every one. The repertoire holds tens of thousands of clones, with more than 75% as singletons. The V gene lost 7 bases and the J gene lost 1 base, with 10 bases spanning the gap. The CDR3 extends over 12 amino acids. The germline V gene has CDR1 SQVTM and CDR2 ANQGSEA. Notes on this clone: What it binds is unknown.

The source material was peripheral blood, sampled on day 0 of AZD1222 vaccination. The clonotype was recovered from an adult in good health. The V and J genes are TRBV29-1 and TRBJ2-5; a weak D match, TRBD2 (6 bases). As DNA, the CDR3 is TGCAGCGAGGGGACTGCCCAAGAGACCCAGTACTTC. Its translation is CSEGTAQETQYF.